The source of this TCR beta chain is a study of blood T cell repertoires in COVID-19. About the research overall: Both acute and convalescent COVID-19 samples were obtained from the United States, Italy and Spain. T cells, B-cell-depleted T cells, or PBMCs supplied cDNA or gDNA.

Authors' processing steps: Using reference gene primer amplification, nucleated cell counts were estimated. Assay: immunoSEQ multiplex PCR; the TCRdb copy retains only in-frame clones and omits some. That table furnishes V, J and clone size, whereas the DNA furnished D and trimming. The table has around 280,000 clones, around four fifths seen once. CDR1 and CDR2 from the germline V gene are SEHNR and FQNEAQ (reference sequence). V shed 4 bases, J shed 7 bases, and the junction held 5 bases outside the gene matches. CDR3 length: 15 amino acids. The chain links TRBV7-9 to TRBJ1-6; 9 bases are shared with TRBD1. The source material was peripheral blood. This sequence originates from a woman in her forties or fifties with active or convalescent COVID-19. The CDR3 DNA reads as TGTGCCAGCAGCTCATCCGGGACAGGGAATTCACCCCTCCACTTT. This encodes CASSSSGTGNSPLHF.